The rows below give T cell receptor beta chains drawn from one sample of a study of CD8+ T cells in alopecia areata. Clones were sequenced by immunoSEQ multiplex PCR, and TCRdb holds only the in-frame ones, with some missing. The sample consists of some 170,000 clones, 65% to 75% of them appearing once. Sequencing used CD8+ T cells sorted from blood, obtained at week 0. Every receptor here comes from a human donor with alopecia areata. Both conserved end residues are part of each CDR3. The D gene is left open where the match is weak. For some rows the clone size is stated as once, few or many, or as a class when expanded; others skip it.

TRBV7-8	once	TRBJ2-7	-	CASSFSRVHDEQYF	TGTGCCAGCAGCTTCTCCAGGGTGCACGACGAGCAGTACTTC
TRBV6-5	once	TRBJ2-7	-	CASSGTGYEQYF	TGTGCCAGCAGTGGGACGGGGTACGAGCAGTACTTC
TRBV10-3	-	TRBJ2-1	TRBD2	CAITDRGLAGTDNEQFF	TGTGCCATCACCGACCGAGGACTAGCGGGGACGGACAATGAGCAGTTCTTC
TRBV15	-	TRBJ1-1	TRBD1	CATSFDRGTEAFF	TGTGCCACCAGCTTCGACAGGGGAACTGAAGCTTTCTTT
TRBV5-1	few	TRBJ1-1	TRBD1	CASSPPGQGYTEAFF	TGCGCCAGCAGCCCTCCGGGACAGGGCTACACTGAAGCTTTCTTT
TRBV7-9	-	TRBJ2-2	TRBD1	CASRQETGNGPGELFF	TGTGCCAGCAGACAAGAGACAGGGAATGGTCCCGGGGAGCTGTTTTTT
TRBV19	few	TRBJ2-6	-	CASSIEFGRIYSGANVLTF	TGTGCCAGTAGTATAGAGTTCGGCAGGATTTACTCAGGGGCCAACGTCCTGACTTTC
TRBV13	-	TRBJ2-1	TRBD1	CASSTDRGHDYNEQFF	TGTGCCAGCAGCACCGACAGGGGGCACGACTACAATGAGCAGTTCTTC
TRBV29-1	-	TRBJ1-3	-	CSVEERGNTIYF	TGCAGCGTTGAAGAACGAGGAAACACCATATATTTT
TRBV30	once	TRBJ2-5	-	CAWSLDEETQYF	TGTGCCTGGAGCCTAGATGAGGAGACCCAGTACTTC
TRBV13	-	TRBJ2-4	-	CASSLGAGTKNIQYF	TGTGCCAGCAGCTTAGGGGCAGGGACCAAAAACATTCAGTACTTC
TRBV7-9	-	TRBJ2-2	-	CASSSTGAGANTGELFF	TGTGCCAGCAGCTCAACAGGAGCAGGGGCGAACACCGGGGAGCTGTTTTTT
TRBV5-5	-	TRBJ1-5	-	CASSPGNQPQHF	TGTGCCAGCAGCCCAGGGAATCAGCCCCAGCATTTT